Listed below are T cell receptor beta chains from one sample, sequenced in a study of T cells after yellow fever vaccination. TCRdb reprocessed the 5' RACE reads with MiXCR, giving one entry per CDR3 protein. This sample has a few hundred thousand distinct CDR3 sequences, with around a sixth found just once. Sequenced here: PBMCs, sampled 4 to 5 days after the first yellow fever vaccination. The source is a young man who received the YFV17D yellow fever vaccine. The conserved cysteine and the conserved F or W are not part of the CDR3 here.

j_call: TRBJ1-4
v_call: TRBV4-1
cdr3_aa: ASSQATGDEKLF

j_call: TRBJ1-1
v_call: TRBV5-4
cdr3_aa: ASSLAGRDRAF

j_call: TRBJ2-1
v_call: TRBV7-9
cdr3_aa: ASSSDGQGEF

j_call: TRBJ2-7
v_call: TRBV6-5
cdr3_aa: ASSYSGGSGGYEQY

j_call: TRBJ2-1
v_call: TRBV5-5
cdr3_aa: ASSPDGGRSYNEQF

j_call: TRBJ1-1
v_call: TRBV6-1
cdr3_aa: ASRGSAGRPTEAF

j_call: TRBJ1-6
v_call: TRBV12-3/TRBV12-4
cdr3_aa: ASSLEGGSPLH

j_call: TRBJ2-3
v_call: TRBV29-1
cdr3_aa: SVEEKIGLAGGPPDTQY

j_call: TRBJ2-7
v_call: TRBV5-1
cdr3_aa: ASSAGQVIYEQY

j_call: TRBJ1-5
v_call: TRBV27
cdr3_aa: ASSLSGSSNQPQH

j_call: TRBJ2-5
v_call: TRBV4-1
cdr3_aa: ASSQTGLAGQETQY

j_call: TRBJ1-1
v_call: TRBV5-1
cdr3_aa: ASSVNGDTEAF

j_call: TRBJ2-5
v_call: TRBV3-1
cdr3_aa: ASSATSRETQY

j_call: TRBJ2-1
v_call: TRBV18
cdr3_aa: ASSSPRATRLNEQF

j_call: TRBJ1-6
v_call: TRBV7-9
cdr3_aa: ASSSGGTPRGPLH

j_call: TRBJ2-6
v_call: TRBV7-6
cdr3_aa: ASSSPRGQGVPGANVLT

j_call: TRBJ2-3
v_call: TRBV5-1
cdr3_aa: ASSLLERGGPDTQY

j_call: TRBJ1-6
v_call: TRBV4-1
cdr3_aa: ASSQGFGLGSPLH

j_call: TRBJ2-1
v_call: TRBV6-5
cdr3_aa: ASSYETGSSYNEQF

j_call: TRBJ2-2
v_call: TRBV7-2
cdr3_aa: ASSTGGGDTGELF

j_call: TRBJ1-2
v_call: TRBV25-1
cdr3_aa: ASSEWLGMDSNYGYT

j_call: TRBJ2-5
v_call: TRBV5-5
cdr3_aa: ASSFTTGPETQY

j_call: TRBJ2-2
v_call: TRBV6-2/TRBV6-3
cdr3_aa: ASSYLRLAGYTGELF

j_call: TRBJ1-3
v_call: TRBV4-2
cdr3_aa: ASSQGVRNTIY

j_call: TRBJ1-1
v_call: TRBV6-2/TRBV6-3
cdr3_aa: ASSYSGALNTEAF

j_call: TRBJ1-1
v_call: TRBV28
cdr3_aa: ASSLIEQGGTEAF

j_call: TRBJ1-2
v_call: TRBV4-3
cdr3_aa: ASSQEWGVNYGYT

j_call: TRBJ2-2
v_call: TRBV4-2
cdr3_aa: ASSEVGVVDTGELF

j_call: TRBJ2-1
v_call: TRBV11-2
cdr3_aa: ASSPLAGVYNEQF

j_call: TRBJ1-5
v_call: TRBV20-1
cdr3_aa: SAGQNQPQH

j_call: TRBJ2-2
v_call: TRBV7-3
cdr3_aa: ASQVGGTGELF

j_call: TRBJ2-7
v_call: TRBV7-2
cdr3_aa: ASSPPGYEQY

j_call: TRBJ1-1
v_call: TRBV6-1
cdr3_aa: ASSPGRFPEAF

j_call: TRBJ1-6
v_call: TRBV6-5
cdr3_aa: ATRAYNSPLH

j_call: TRBJ2-1
v_call: TRBV6-2/TRBV6-3
cdr3_aa: ASSYSSLYEQF

j_call: TRBJ2-3
v_call: TRBV7-3
cdr3_aa: ASSLTGGIGDTQY

j_call: TRBJ1-1
v_call: TRBV5-6
cdr3_aa: ASSYDREEKLMWTEAF

j_call: TRBJ1-2
v_call: TRBV11-2
cdr3_aa: ASSLLSMPRYGYT

j_call: TRBJ1-2
v_call: TRBV7-2
cdr3_aa: ASSLARDGYT